Only a few counts were recorded for the clone carrying this TCR beta chain. Its target is unknown. This sample stems from a study of post-analysis software for immune sequencing data. Overall study findings and caveats: Relative to controls, patients had about 5 TRBV segments at higher frequency, with TRBV5-6, TRBV5-1 and TRBV20-1 among these.

The library was made from cDNA and included unique molecular identifiers. TCRdb independently ran MiXCR on the PCR reads; one entry per CDR3 protein. The data contain under 650,000 distinct CDR3 sequences, around 44% of them singletons. CDR1 is SGHRS, CDR2 YFSETQ, per germline. The CDR3 is made up of 18 amino acids. Trimming took 0 bases from V and 6 from J; bases not matched to a gene: 9. The sequence was collected from a girl aged 5-17 years with multiple sclerosis. The rearrangement joins TRBV5-1 to TRBJ2-3; the match to TRBD2 covers 14 bases. Specimen: blood. CDR3 DNA sequence: TGCGCCAGCAGCTTGGAGACTAGCGGGGGGGCCCTCTCCGATACGCAGTATTTT. Its protein product is CASSLETSGGALSDTQYF.